This TCR beta chain was sequenced for a study of cytomegalovirus exposure and HLA in healthy donors. A word on this clone: No antigen is known for it.

Germline V gives CDR1 MGHDK, CDR2 SYGVNS. Trimming cost V 0 bases and J 0 bases, with 14 bases left between them. This CDR3 has 17 residues. The study ran its PCR with 60 Vbeta and 13 Jbeta primers. TCRdb's copy holds only in-frame clones and misses some; the assay was immunoSEQ multiplex PCR. This sample has tens of thousands of clones, with under 80% found just once. The study, taken as a whole, reports: TCR beta V segments were, for the most part, productive about 87% or about 30% of the time in an earlier analysis.

The specimen was PBMCs. The chain has TRBV25-1 and TRBJ1-2; D uncertain. The TCR was taken from a woman aged 25 to 39 in good health and CMV-seronegative. The CDR3 nucleotides are TGTGCCAGCAGTGAATACGGGTCCGCTCTAGCTAACTATGGCTACACCTTC. Amino acids: CASSEYGSALANYGYTF.